These T cell receptor beta chains were read from a single sample in a study of shared clonotypes between healthy human individuals. The table came from immunoSEQ multiplex PCR; TCRdb's copy has only in-frame clones and leaves some out. This sample has a few hundred thousand clones, with around three quarters found just once. Sequenced sample: PBMCs. The receptor source for this set is a woman aged 40 to 49 in good health. Some clones in this sample may be carry-over from other donors' samples. The CDR3 runs from the conserved cysteine through the conserved F or W. Fields, in order: D gene, clone size, J gene, V gene, CDR3 DNA, CDR3 protein. D genes are given only for firm matches. Clone size is stated in some rows and not others, as once, few, many or a class when expanded.

.	.	TRBJ1-6	TRBV6-5	TGTGCCAGCACCGCGGGGTATAATTCACCCCTCCACTTT	CASTAGYNSPLHF
.	once	TRBJ2-4	TRBV10-3	TGTGCCATCAGTGAGGCCGACGACATTCAGTACTTC	CAISEADDIQYF
.	.	TRBJ1-4	TRBV5-4	TGTGCCAGCAGCTTGTGGCAGGGTGGTGAAAAACTGTTTTTT	CASSLWQGGEKLFF
TRBD2	.	TRBJ2-1	TRBV2	TGTGCCAGCAGTCGGGGAGGGCCGGGTGAGCAGTTCTTC	CASSRGGPGEQFF
TRBD1	.	TRBJ2-5	TRBV29-1	TGCAGCGTTGGACAGGGGCAAACGGTAGAGACCCAGTACTTC	CSVGQGQTVETQYF
TRBD1	.	TRBJ2-5	TRBV9	TGTGCCAGCAGCGTAGTGGGACAGGCCGGGGAGACCCAGTACTTC	CASSVVGQAGETQYF
.	.	TRBJ1-4	TRBV19	TGTGCCAGTACTACTCCCTCGTGGGGGCGTCGACGTGAAAAACTGTTTTTT	CASTTPSWGRRREKLFF
.	few	TRBJ2-1	TRBV7-8	TGTGCCAGCAGCTCCCTAGCGACCGGGTACAATGAGCAGTTCTTC	CASSSLATGYNEQFF
.	.	TRBJ1-2	TRBV7-9	TGTGCCAGCAGCTCGTACAGGGTAAAGGACTATGGCTACACCTTC	CASSSYRVKDYGYTF
TRBD1	.	TRBJ2-6	TRBV28	TGTGCCAGCACCTTCGACAGGGGTACCTCTGGGGCCAACGTCCTGACTTTC	CASTFDRGTSGANVLTF
.	.	TRBJ2-5	TRBV5-1	TGCGCCAGCAGCAAGACAGGACCGGAGACCCAGTACTTC	CASSKTGPETQYF
.	.	TRBJ2-7	TRBV28	TGTGCCAGCAGACAGGGTGGGTACGAGCAGTACTTC	CASRQGGYEQYF
TRBD2	.	TRBJ2-1	TRBV5-8	TGTGCCAGCAGCCCGCGGTGGCTAGCGGGATACCGTGAGCAGTTCTTC	CASSPRWLAGYREQFF
.	.	TRBJ2-3	TRBV11-3	TGTGCCAGCAGCTTAGGGAGGGAGATAGATACGCAGTATTTT	CASSLGREIDTQYF
.	many	TRBJ1-1	TRBV27	TGTGCCAGCACCCGGGACCCAGGGTACACTGAAGCTTTCTTT	CASTRDPGYTEAFF
.	.	TRBJ2-7	TRBV20-1	TGCAGTGCCTCTCACGGCTACGAGCAGTACTTC	CSASHGYEQYF
.	.	TRBJ2-1	TRBV19	TGTGCCAGTAGTATAGCCCAGGGTTTGTACAATGAGCAGTTCTTC	CASSIAQGLYNEQFF
TRBD2	.	TRBJ2-3	TRBV29-1	TGCAGCGTTGGACGGACTAGCGGAGACTTGTCAGATACGCAGTATTTT	CSVGRTSGDLSDTQYF
.	once	TRBJ1-1	TRBV11-2	TGTGCCAGCAGCTTATTGGGCGTCCCGAACACTGAAGCTTTCTTT	CASSLLGVPNTEAFF
TRBD1	.	TRBJ1-1	TRBV5-4	TGTGCCAGCAGCGGCGGTGGACAGGGAGGTACTGAAGCTTTCTTT	CASSGGGQGGTEAFF
.	.	TRBJ1-5	TRBV11-2	TGTGCCAGCAGCTTAGCGGGAACGGGCCAGCCCCAGCATTTT	CASSLAGTGQPQHF
.	.	TRBJ2-4	TRBV6-6	TGTGCCAGCAGTTACGGTGGGGGGGGGCCGGACATTCAGTACTTC	CASSYGGGGPDIQYF
.	.	TRBJ1-5	TRBV19	TGTGGAGCAGGGCGGCTTAGCAATCAGCCCCAGCATTTT	CGAGRLSNQPQHF
.	.	TRBJ2-3	TRBV6-5	TGTGCCAGCAGTATGGGTCGTAGCACAGATACGCAGTATTTT	CASSMGRSTDTQYF
TRBD1	.	TRBJ2-3	TRBV19	TGTGCCAGTAGTATTCTCCGGGACAGGGGAGATACGCAGTATTTT	CASSILRDRGDTQYF
.	.	TRBJ1-1	TRBV10-3	TGTGCCATCAGTGAGCCCGCAAGGGACACTGAAGCTTTCTTT	CAISEPARDTEAFF
.	.	TRBJ2-5	TRBV18	TGTGCCAGCTCACCGGCCAAGGGGGATCAAGAGACCCAGTACTTC	CASSPAKGDQETQYF
.	.	TRBJ2-1	TRBV30	TGTGCCTTTCCAGCGGACAGCTCCTACAATGAGCAGTTCTTC	CAFPADSSYNEQFF
TRBD2	.	TRBJ2-1	TRBV5-1	TGCGCCAGCAGCCCCCGAGCGGGGGAGCAGTTCTTC	CASSPRAGEQFF
.	.	TRBJ2-7	TRBV11-2	TGTGCCAGCAGCTTCAACCGACAGGACGAGCAGTACTTC	CASSFNRQDEQYF
.	.	TRBJ2-7	TRBV19	TGTGCCAGTAGTATTTCCGCATCGTTTGCCTACGAGCAGTACTTC	CASSISASFAYEQYF
TRBD2	.	TRBJ2-1	TRBV9	TGTGCCAGCAGCGTAGCTCCGACTCGACTAGCGGGAAATGAGCAGTTCTTC	CASSVAPTRLAGNEQFF
.	few	TRBJ1-2	TRBV28	TGTGCCAGCAGTACCGGGACTGACTCTCCTTACACCTTC	CASSTGTDSPYTF
TRBD1	.	TRBJ2-4	TRBV6-6	TGTGCCAGCAGTTCCAGGGAGGGACAGGGAGAGGGCATTCAGTACTTC	CASSSREGQGEGIQYF
TRBD2	.	TRBJ2-1	TRBV11-2	TGTGCCACCGGGAGGGAGTGGCAGGGGAGTAATGAGCAGTTCTTC	CATGREWQGSNEQFF
.	.	TRBJ2-7	TRBV10-2	TGCGCCAGCAGTGAGGTAGACAGTTCCTACGAGCAGTACTTC	CASSEVDSSYEQYF
TRBD2	.	TRBJ2-5	TRBV7-2	TGTGCCAGCAGCCAACAGCGGGGTGAGCAGTACTTC	CASSQQRGEQYF
.	.	TRBJ1-3	TRBV14	TGTGCCAGCAGCCAACCGGCCTCTGGAAACACCATATATTTT	CASSQPASGNTIYF
.	.	TRBJ1-2	TRBV19	TGTGCCAGTAGTATCGGCAATTCGAATGGCTACACCTTC	CASSIGNSNGYTF
.	.	TRBJ2-3	TRBV7-2	TGTGCCAGCAGCAACCCTTCGCGCCGGGGGACGCAGTATTTT	CASSNPSRRGTQYF
.	.	TRBJ1-1	TRBV5-1	TGCGCCAGCAGCTTGGGAGACGGTGTTGAAGCTTTCTTT	CASSLGDGVEAFF
.	once	TRBJ1-5	TRBV19	TGTGCCAGTAGTATGTGGGCCCCCCGGCAGCCCCAGCATTTT	CASSMWAPRQPQHF
.	.	TRBJ1-1	TRBV11-3	TGTGCCAGCAGCTACAGCGCGACCACTGAAGCTTTCTTT	CASSYSATTEAFF
.	.	TRBJ1-1	TRBV6-1	TGTGCCAGCAGGGTATTGAACACTGAAGCTTTCTTT	CASRVLNTEAFF
.	.	TRBJ2-3	TRBV2	TGTGCCAGCAGTGACAGGGTGAGCACAGATACGCAGTATTTT	CASSDRVSTDTQYF
.	.	TRBJ1-2	TRBV28	TGTGCCAGCTCAACCGCGGGGTCTCGGGGCTACACCTTC	CASSTAGSRGYTF
TRBD2	many	TRBJ2-5	TRBV6-6	TGTGCCAGCAGTTCGGGACTAGCGGGAGAAGAGACCCAGTACTTC	CASSSGLAGEETQYF